This note documents a single T cell receptor (beta chain) sequence. Its antigen is as yet unknown. The data stem from a study of CD8 T cells in Susac syndrome. Sequencing targeted TCR beta in blood CD8+ and CD4+ T cells. The multiple sclerosis control group comprised treatment-naive patients with stable or active relapsing-remitting disease. In germline, CDR1 is SGHTA, CDR2 FQGNSA. J was trimmed by 0 bases and V by 6 bases; bases with no gene match: 3. The CDR3 consists of 15 residues. After extraction with the RNeasy kit, roughly 0.5 to 1 ug of the RNA was reverse transcribed using random hexamers. Amplification of TCR beta CDR3 across 54 Vbeta and 13 Jbeta was performed with immunoSEQ multiplex PCR. MiXCR, applied by TCRdb to the immunoSEQ multiplex PCR reads, yields one record per CDR3 protein. Among a few hundred thousand distinct CDR3 sequences listed, approximately 95% were seen once. Study results and caveats: The study conceded that its TCR sequencing and HLA analysis involved relatively few individuals.

This receptor was identified in a human donor with multiple sclerosis. This chain connects TRBV7-2 to TRBJ2-3; TRBD2 aligns across 10 bases. The specimen was CD4+ T cells from PBMCs. CDR3 amino acids: CASRELAGSTDTQYF. The CDR3 nucleotides read TGTGCCAGCAGGGAACTAGCGGGGAGCACAGATACGCAGTATTTT.